The entry below describes one T cell receptor (beta chain). The data originate from a study of shared clonotypes between healthy human individuals. Study-wide background: Researchers assigned three CD4 naive, three CD4 memory, two CD8 naive and one CD8 memory plate to each donor.

The germline gives CDR1 MNHNS, CDR2 SASEGT. The ends were cut back, 4 bases at V and 4 bases at J, with 10 bases in the middle. The CDR3 length is 13 residues. Terminally differentiated effector memory CD45RA+ cells were left out of the naive CD8 fraction, which was CD45RO-negative and positively selected for CCR7. Only Caucasian adults living in Nashville, Tennessee served as donors. Profiling relied on immunoSEQ multiplex PCR, and the TCRdb table lists in-frame clones only, not all of them. The sample has 700,000 to 950,000 clones; 95% to 97% are singletons. Sequencing was performed on naive CD8+ T cells sorted from blood. This TCR was sampled from a young man in good health. The chain employs TRBV6-1 and TRBJ1-2; D not certain. CDR3 loop: CASSATGVYGYTF. Written as DNA, the CDR3 is TGTGCCAGCAGTGCAACCGGGGTCTATGGCTACACCTTC.